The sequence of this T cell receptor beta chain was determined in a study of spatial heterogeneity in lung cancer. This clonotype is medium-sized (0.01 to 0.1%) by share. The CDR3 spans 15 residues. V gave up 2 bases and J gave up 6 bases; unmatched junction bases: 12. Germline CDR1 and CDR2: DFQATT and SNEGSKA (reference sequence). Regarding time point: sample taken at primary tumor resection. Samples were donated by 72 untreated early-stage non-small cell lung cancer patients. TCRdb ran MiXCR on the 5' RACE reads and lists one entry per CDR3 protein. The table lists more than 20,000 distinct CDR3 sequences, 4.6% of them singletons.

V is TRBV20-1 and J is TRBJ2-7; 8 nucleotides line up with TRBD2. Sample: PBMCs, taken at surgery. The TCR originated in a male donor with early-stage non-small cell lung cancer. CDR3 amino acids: CSARNGERELLEQYF. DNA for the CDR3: TGCAGTGCTAGAAATGGCGAGCGGGAGCTGCTCGAGCAGTACTTC.